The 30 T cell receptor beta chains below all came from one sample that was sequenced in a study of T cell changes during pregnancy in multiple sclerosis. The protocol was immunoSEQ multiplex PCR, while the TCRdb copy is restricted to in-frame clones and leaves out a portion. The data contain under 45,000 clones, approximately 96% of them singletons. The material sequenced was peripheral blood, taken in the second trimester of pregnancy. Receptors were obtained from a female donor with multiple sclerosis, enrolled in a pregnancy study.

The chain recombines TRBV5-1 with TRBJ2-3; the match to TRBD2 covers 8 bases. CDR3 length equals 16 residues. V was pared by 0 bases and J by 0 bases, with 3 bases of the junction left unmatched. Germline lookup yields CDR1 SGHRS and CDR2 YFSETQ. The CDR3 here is CASSLAAGGSTDTQYF. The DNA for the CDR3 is TGCGCCAGCAGCTTGGCGGCGGGGGGCAGCACAGATACGCAGTATTTT.

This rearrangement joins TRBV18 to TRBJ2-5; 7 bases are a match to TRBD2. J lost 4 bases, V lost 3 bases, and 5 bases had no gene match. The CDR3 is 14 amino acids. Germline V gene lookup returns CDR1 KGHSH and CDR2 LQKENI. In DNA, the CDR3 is TGTGCCAGCTCACCGGGGAGGGTTGGAGAGACCCAGTACTTC. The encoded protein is CASSPGRVGETQYF.

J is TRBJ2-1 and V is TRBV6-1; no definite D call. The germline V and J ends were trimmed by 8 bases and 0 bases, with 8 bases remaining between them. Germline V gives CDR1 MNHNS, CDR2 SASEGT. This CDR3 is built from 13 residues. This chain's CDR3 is CASGGDSYNEQFF. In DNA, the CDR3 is TGTGCCAGCGGCGGAGACTCCTACAATGAGCAGTTCTTC.

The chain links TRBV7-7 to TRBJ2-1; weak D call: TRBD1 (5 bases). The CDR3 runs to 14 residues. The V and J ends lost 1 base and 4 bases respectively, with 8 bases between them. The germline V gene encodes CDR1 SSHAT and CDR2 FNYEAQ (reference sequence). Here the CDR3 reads CASSLGQIYNEQFF. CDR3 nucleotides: TGTGCCAGCAGCTTAGGACAGATTTACAATGAGCAGTTCTTC. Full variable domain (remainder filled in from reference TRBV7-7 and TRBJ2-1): GAGVSQSPRYKVTKRGQDVTLRCDPISSHATLYWYQQALGQGPEFLTYFNYEAQPDKSGLPSDRFSAERPEGSISTLTIQRTEQRDSAMYRCASSLGQIYNEQFFGPGTRLTVL.

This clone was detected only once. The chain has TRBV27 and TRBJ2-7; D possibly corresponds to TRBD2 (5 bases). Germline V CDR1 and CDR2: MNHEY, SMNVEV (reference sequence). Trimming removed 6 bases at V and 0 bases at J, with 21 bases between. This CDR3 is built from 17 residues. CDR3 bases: TGTGCCAGCAGCAAGACTAATCCTAGGCGCTACTCCTACGAGCAGTACTTC. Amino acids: CASSKTNPRRYSYEQYF.

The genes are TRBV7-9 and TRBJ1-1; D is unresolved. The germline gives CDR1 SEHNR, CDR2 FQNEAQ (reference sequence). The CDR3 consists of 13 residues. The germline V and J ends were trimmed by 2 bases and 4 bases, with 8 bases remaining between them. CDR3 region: CASSLSAGTEAFF. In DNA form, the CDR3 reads TGTGCCAGCAGCTTAAGCGCGGGCACTGAAGCTTTCTTT.

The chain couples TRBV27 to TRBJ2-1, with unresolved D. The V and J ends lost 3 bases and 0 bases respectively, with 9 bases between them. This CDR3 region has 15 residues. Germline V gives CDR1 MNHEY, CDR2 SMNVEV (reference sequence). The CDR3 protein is CASSFTASSYNEQFF. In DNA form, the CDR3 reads TGTGCCAGCAGTTTTACCGCTAGCTCCTACAATGAGCAGTTCTTC.

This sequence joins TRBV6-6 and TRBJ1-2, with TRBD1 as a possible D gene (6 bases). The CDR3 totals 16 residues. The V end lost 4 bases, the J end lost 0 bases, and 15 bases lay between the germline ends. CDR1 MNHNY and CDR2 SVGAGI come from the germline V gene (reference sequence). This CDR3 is CASSLGQTKSNYGYTF. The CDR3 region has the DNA TGTGCCAGCAGTTTAGGACAGACTAAATCTAACTATGGCTACACCTTC.

CDR3 sequence (DNA): TGTGCCATCAGTGAGTCGGGCAGGGTGGGAGAGACCCAGTACTTC. Amino acid sequence: CAISESGRVGETQYF. The rearrangement joins TRBV10-3 to TRBJ2-5; a possible D gene is TRBD1 (5 bases). CDR3 size: 15 residues. V lost 0 bases and J 4 bases, leaving 12 bases between the germline ends. Germline V lookup: CDR1 ENHRY, CDR2 SYGVKD.

The CDR3: CSVVASGANYGYTF. DNA of the CDR3: TGCAGCGTTGTGGCTTCGGGGGCTAACTATGGCTACACCTTC. The rearrangement links TRBV29-1 to TRBJ1-2; D is possibly TRBD1 (5 bases). Germline CDR1 is SQVTM and CDR2 is ANQGSEA. The CDR3 spans 14 residues. Trimming removed 4 bases from V and 0 bases from J, with 12 bases in between.

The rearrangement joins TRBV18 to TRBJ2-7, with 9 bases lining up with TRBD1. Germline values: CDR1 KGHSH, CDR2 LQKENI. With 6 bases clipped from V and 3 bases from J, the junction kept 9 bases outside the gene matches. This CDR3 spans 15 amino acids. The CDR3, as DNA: TGTGCCAGCTCCACGGGACAGGGCGACCTCTACGAGCAGTACTTC. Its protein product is CASSTGQGDLYEQYF.

The CDR3 region has the DNA TGTGCCAGTAGTATGGAACAGGGACCCTACGAGCAGTACTTC. This gives the protein CASSMEQGPYEQYF. V usage is TRBV19 and J usage is TRBJ2-7, with D possibly being TRBD1 (6 bases). Per the germline V gene, CDR1 is LNHDA and CDR2 is SQIVND (reference sequence). Trimming took 3 bases from V and 2 from J, leaving 11 bases between them. CDR3 length: 14 residues.

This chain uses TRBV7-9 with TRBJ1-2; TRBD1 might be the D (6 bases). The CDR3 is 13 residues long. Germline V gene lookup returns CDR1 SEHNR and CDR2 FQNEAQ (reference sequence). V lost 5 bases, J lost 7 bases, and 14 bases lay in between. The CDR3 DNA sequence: TGTGCCAGCAGCCGGACAGACCTTTTTGGCTACACCTTC. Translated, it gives CASSRTDLFGYTF.

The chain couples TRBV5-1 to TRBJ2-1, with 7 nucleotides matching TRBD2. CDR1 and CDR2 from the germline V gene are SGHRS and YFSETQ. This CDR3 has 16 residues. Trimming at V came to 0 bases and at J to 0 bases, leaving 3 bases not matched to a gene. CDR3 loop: CASSLGSGHSYNEQFF. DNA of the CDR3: TGCGCCAGCAGCTTGGGTAGCGGGCACTCCTACAATGAGCAGTTCTTC.

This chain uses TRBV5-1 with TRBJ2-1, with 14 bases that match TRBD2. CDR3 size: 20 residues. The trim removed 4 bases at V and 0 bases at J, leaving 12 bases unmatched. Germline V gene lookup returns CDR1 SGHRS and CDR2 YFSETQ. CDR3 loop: CASSPWGGLAGDSSYNEQFF. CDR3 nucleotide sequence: TGCGCCAGCAGCCCTTGGGGGGGACTAGCGGGGGACAGCTCCTACAATGAGCAGTTCTTC.

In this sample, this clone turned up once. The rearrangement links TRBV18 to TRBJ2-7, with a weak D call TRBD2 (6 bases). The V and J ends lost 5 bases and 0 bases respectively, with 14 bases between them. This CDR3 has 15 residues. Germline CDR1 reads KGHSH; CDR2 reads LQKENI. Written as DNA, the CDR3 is TGTGCCAGCTCATACGGGACTGGCGGCTCCTACGAGCAGTACTTC. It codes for CASSYGTGGSYEQYF.

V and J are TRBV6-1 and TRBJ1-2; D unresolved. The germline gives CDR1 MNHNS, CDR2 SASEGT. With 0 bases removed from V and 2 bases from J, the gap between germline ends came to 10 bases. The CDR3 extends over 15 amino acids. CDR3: CASSEAAGMNYGYTF. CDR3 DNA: TGTGCCAGCAGTGAAGCGGCGGGGATGAACTATGGCTACACCTTC.

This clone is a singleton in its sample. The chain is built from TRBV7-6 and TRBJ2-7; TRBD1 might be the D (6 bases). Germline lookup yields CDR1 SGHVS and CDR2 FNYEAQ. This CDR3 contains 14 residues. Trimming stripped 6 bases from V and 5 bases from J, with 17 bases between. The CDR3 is CASSSDRDTNEQYF. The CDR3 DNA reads TGTGCCAGCAGTTCTGACCGGGACACCAACGAGCAGTACTTC.

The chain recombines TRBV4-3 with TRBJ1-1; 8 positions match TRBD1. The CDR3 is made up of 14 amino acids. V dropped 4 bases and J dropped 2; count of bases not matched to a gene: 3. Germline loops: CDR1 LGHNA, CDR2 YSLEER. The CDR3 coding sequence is TGCGCCAGCAGCCTGGACAGGGTTAACACTGAAGCTTTCTTT. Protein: CASSLDRVNTEAFF.

The CDR3 region has the DNA TGTGCCAGCAGTTTGGGGGGGGCCGGCGGCGACAATGAGCAGTTCTTC. Residues: CASSLGGAGGDNEQFF. The chain couples TRBV28 to TRBJ2-1, with D maybe TRBD2 (7 bases). Trimming stripped 3 bases from V and 5 bases from J, with 17 bases between. Germline values: CDR1 MDHEN, CDR2 SYDVKM. This CDR3 is built from 16 residues.

The CDR3 protein is CASSFSWGGLAGVGSYEQYF. CDR3 nucleotide sequence: TGTGCCAGCAGTTTTTCGTGGGGGGGACTAGCGGGAGTGGGATCCTACGAGCAGTACTTC. V gene TRBV28 combines with J gene TRBJ2-7; 14 nucleotides match TRBD2. Germline V CDR1 and CDR2: MDHEN, SYDVKM. CDR3 size: 20 residues. V shed 3 bases, J shed 1 base, and the junction held 14 bases outside the gene matches. Full variable domain (remainder filled in from reference TRBV28 and TRBJ2-7): DVKVTQSSRYLVKRTGEKVFLECVQDMDHENMFWYRQDPGLGLRLIYFSYDVKMKEKGDIPEGYSVSREKKERFSLILESASTNQTSMYLCASSFSWGGLAGVGSYEQYFGPGTRLTVT.

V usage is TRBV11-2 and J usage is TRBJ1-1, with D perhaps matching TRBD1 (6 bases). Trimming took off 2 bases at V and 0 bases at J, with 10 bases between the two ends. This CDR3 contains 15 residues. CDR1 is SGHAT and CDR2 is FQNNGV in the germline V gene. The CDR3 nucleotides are TGTGCCAGCAGCTTATACAGGGCGATGAACACTGAAGCTTTCTTT. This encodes CASSLYRAMNTEAFF.

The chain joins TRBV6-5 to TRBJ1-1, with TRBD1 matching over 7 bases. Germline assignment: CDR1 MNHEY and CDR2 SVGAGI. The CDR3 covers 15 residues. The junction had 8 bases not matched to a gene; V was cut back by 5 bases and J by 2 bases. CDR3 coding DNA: TGTGCCAGCAGTGGTCCGGGACAGAGAAACACTGAAGCTTTCTTT. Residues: CASSGPGQRNTEAFF.

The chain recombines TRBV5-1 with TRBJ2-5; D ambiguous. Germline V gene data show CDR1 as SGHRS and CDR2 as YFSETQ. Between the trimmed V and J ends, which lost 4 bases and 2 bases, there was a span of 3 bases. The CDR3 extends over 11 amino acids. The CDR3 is CASSQQETQYF. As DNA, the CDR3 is TGCGCCAGCAGCCAACAAGAGACCCAGTACTTC.

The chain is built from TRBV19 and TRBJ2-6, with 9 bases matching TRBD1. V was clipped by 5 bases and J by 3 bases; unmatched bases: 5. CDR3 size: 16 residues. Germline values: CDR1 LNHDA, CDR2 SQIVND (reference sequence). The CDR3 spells CASSPGQGIGANVLTF. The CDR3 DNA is TGTGCCAGTAGTCCCGGACAGGGGATTGGGGCCAACGTCCTGACTTTC. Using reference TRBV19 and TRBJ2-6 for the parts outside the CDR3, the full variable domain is DGGITQSPKYLFRKEGQNVTLSCEQNLNHDAMYWYRQDPGQGLRLIYYSQIVNDFQKGDIAEGYSVSREKKESFPLTVTSAQKNPTAFYLCASSPGQGIGANVLTFGAGSRLTVL.

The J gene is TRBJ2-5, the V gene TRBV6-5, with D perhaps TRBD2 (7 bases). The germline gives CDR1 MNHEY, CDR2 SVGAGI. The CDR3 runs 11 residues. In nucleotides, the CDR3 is TGTGCTCGAGGGGGGGCAGAGACCCAGTACTTC. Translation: CARGGAETQYF.

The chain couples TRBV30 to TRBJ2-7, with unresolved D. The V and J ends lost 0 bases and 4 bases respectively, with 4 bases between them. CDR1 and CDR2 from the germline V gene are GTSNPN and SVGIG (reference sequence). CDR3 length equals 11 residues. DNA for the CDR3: TGTGCCTGGAGTGTAGCGTACGAGCAGTACTTC. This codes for CAWSVAYEQYF.

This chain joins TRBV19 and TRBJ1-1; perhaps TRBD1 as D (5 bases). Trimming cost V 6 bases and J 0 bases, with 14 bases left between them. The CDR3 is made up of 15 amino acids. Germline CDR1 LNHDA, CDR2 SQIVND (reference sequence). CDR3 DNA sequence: TGTGCCAGTAGAGACCCCGGGGGGATGAACACTGAAGCTTTCTTT. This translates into CASRDPGGMNTEAFF. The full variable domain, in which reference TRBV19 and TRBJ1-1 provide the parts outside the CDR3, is DGGITQSPKYLFRKEGQNVTLSCEQNLNHDAMYWYRQDPGQGLRLIYYSQIVNDFQKGDIAEGYSVSREKKESFPLTVTSAQKNPTAFYLCASRDPGGMNTEAFFGQGTRLTVV.

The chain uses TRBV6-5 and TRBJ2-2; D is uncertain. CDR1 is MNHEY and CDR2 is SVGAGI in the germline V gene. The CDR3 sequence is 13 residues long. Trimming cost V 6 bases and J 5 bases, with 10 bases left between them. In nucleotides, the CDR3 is TGTGCCAGCAGAAAGCCGAGAACCGGGGAGCTGTTTTTT. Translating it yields CASRKPRTGELFF.

The CDR3 protein is CASSDTLAGASTDTQYF. The CDR3 nucleotides are TGTGCCAGCAGCGACACACTAGCGGGGGCGAGCACAGATACGCAGTATTTT. V and J are TRBV9 and TRBJ2-3, with 11 bases that match TRBD2. V dropped 3 bases and J dropped 0; count of bases not matched to a gene: 6. Germline V gene sequence: CDR1 SGDLS, CDR2 YYNGEE. The CDR3 covers 17 residues.